The 25 T cell receptor beta chains below come from one sample, sequenced in a study of somatic mutations in cytotoxic T cells in rheumatoid arthritis. Assay: immunoSEQ multiplex PCR; the TCRdb copy retains only in-frame clones and omits some. The table shows about 15,000 clones, with about 81% occurring only once. Sequencing was carried out using CD8+ T cells sorted from blood. The receptors stem from an adult with rheumatoid arthritis.

This chain's CDR3 is CASSFRLPRDTQYF. The CDR3 coding sequence is TGTGCCAGCAGTTTTCGGCTTCCCCGAGATACGCAGTATTTT. The chain joins TRBV27 to TRBJ2-3; D unclear. Germline assignment: CDR1 MNHEY and CDR2 SMNVEV (reference sequence). The V end lost 3 bases, the J end lost 5 bases, and 12 bases lay between the germline ends. The CDR3 is 14 amino acids.

The V call is TRBV30, the J call TRBJ2-7; TRBD1 might be the D (5 bases). CDR3 length: 15 amino acids. Germline V CDR1 and CDR2: GTSNPN, SVGIG (reference sequence). With 0 bases removed from V and 1 base from J, the gap between germline ends came to 13 bases. The CDR3 sequence is CAWSVSAGKSYEQYF. CDR3 in DNA: TGTGCCTGGAGTGTTTCGGCAGGGAAATCCTACGAGCAGTACTTC.

This chain links TRBV28 with TRBJ2-7, with 7 nucleotides matching TRBD1. Germline V gene sequence: CDR1 MDHEN, CDR2 SYDVKM. This CDR3 is built from 14 residues. V gave up 3 bases and J gave up 2 bases; unmatched junction bases: 4. CDR3 nucleotide sequence: TGTGCCAGCAGTTTTGGGGACAGTCCCTACGAGCAGTACTTC. It translates to CASSFGDSPYEQYF.

There are a few counts of this clone. The rearrangement joins TRBV27 to TRBJ1-1, with D hard to call. Germline V lookup: CDR1 MNHEY, CDR2 SMNVEV (reference sequence). V was pared by 10 bases and J by 3 bases, with 9 bases between. This CDR3 has 11 amino acids. CDR3 nucleotides: TGTGCCACCCTGTATTACACTGAAGCTTTCTTT. This codes for CATLYYTEAFF.

This clone appeared once. This chain joins TRBV19 and TRBJ1-1, with no clear D. This CDR3 has 13 amino acids. The V gene lost 3 bases and the J gene lost 5 bases, with 10 bases spanning the gap. Germline CDR1 LNHDA, CDR2 SQIVND (reference sequence). The CDR3 loop reads CASSIVGWTEAFF. CDR3 DNA sequence: TGTGCCAGTAGTATTGTAGGGTGGACTGAAGCTTTCTTT.

The rearrangement links TRBV6-5 to TRBJ1-2; D remains unclear. This CDR3 region has 12 residues. Germline V gene data show CDR1 as MNHEY and CDR2 as SVGAGI. Here the CDR3 reads CSVGGPFYGYTF. As DNA, the CDR3 is TGTAGCGTAGGCGGGCCTTTCTATGGCTACACCTTC.

The chain employs TRBV19 and TRBJ2-3; possibly TRBD2 for D (7 bases). This CDR3 spans 15 amino acids. Germline CDR1 LNHDA, CDR2 SQIVND (reference sequence). V was cut by 4 bases and J by 2 bases, with 13 bases left in between. The CDR3 protein is CASSKGGADTDTQYF. In DNA form, the CDR3 reads TGTGCCAGTAGTAAGGGGGGGGCCGACACAGATACGCAGTATTTT.

CDR3 protein: CASSDPGNEQFF. The CDR3 DNA reads TGTGCCAGCAGTGACCCAGGAAATGAGCAGTTCTTC. This rearrangement joins TRBV6-1 to TRBJ2-1; D is unresolved. This CDR3 is 12 amino acids long. The germline V gene encodes CDR1 MNHNS and CDR2 SASEGT. V dropped 3 bases and J dropped 7 bases, with 7 bases sitting between them.

This chain connects TRBV5-1 to TRBJ2-1, with unresolved D. The CDR3 spans 12 residues. V gave up 4 bases and J gave up 5 bases, with 7 bases separating them. Germline-derived CDR1 and CDR2 are SGHRS and YFSETQ. The CDR3 region is CASSRRDNEQFF. The CDR3 DNA follows: TGCGCCAGCAGCCGACGAGACAATGAGCAGTTCTTC. Full variable domain (outside the CDR3, taken from reference TRBV5-1 and TRBJ2-1): KAGVTQTPRYLIKTRGQQVTLSCSPISGHRSVSWYQQTPGQGLQFLFEYFSETQRNKGNFPGRFSGRQFSNSRSEMNVSTLELGDSALYLCASSRRDNEQFFGPGTRLTVL.

The chain is built from TRBV15 and TRBJ2-1; D call uncertain. The CDR3 extends over 11 amino acids. Germline lookup yields CDR1 LNHNV and CDR2 YYDKDF (reference sequence). Trimming left V 9 bases short and J 3 bases short, with 6 bases between. In DNA form, the CDR3 reads TGTGCCACAGCAATCTACAATGAGCAGTTCTTC. Translating gives CATAIYNEQFF.

The chain carries TRBV6-5 and TRBJ2-3; D is ambiguous. This CDR3 has 14 amino acids. Trimming cost V 2 bases and J 0 bases, with 6 bases left between them. Per germline, CDR1 MNHEY and CDR2 SVGAGI. The CDR3 spells CASSYGPSTDTQYF. DNA for the CDR3: TGTGCCAGCAGTTACGGCCCTAGCACAGATACGCAGTATTTT.

V usage is TRBV5-6 and J usage is TRBJ1-5; 10 nucleotides line up with TRBD1. The trim removed 0 bases at V and 6 bases at J, leaving 0 bases unmatched. The CDR3 is 14 residues long. Germline CDR1 reads SGHDT; CDR2 reads YYEEEE. The CDR3 DNA is TGTGCCAGCAGCTTGGGACAGGGGGCTCAGCCCCAGCATTTT. As protein: CASSLGQGAQPQHF. The whole variable domain, remainder taken from reference TRBV5-6 and TRBJ1-5, is DAGVTQSPTHLIKTRGQQVTLRCSPKSGHDTVSWYQQALGQGPQFIFQYYEEEERQRGNFPDRFSGHQFPNYSSELNVNALLLGDSALYLCASSLGQGAQPQHFGDGTRLSIL.

This clone has a handful of counts. V and J are TRBV6-5 and TRBJ2-7, with 8 bases lining up with TRBD1. The germline V gene has CDR1 MNHEY and CDR2 SVGAGI. Unmatched junction bases numbered 5, after V lost 1 base and J lost 0 bases. The CDR3 extends over 16 amino acids. CDR3 amino acids: CASSYWQGANSYEQYF. The CDR3 DNA follows: TGTGCCAGCAGTTACTGGCAGGGGGCAAACTCCTACGAGCAGTACTTC.

This chain joins TRBV5-5 and TRBJ2-7; the match to TRBD2 covers 9 bases. This CDR3 is built from 15 residues. The germline gives CDR1 SGHKS, CDR2 YYEKEE (reference sequence). The V and J ends lost 0 bases and 3 bases, in that order; junction bases with no gene match: 4. The DNA for the CDR3 is TGTGCCAGCAGCTTGGTGGGTAGCGGGAGCTACGAGCAGTACTTC. It specifies CASSLVGSGSYEQYF.

The gene calls are TRBV2 and TRBJ2-1; 7 nucleotides agree with TRBD2. The CDR3 extends over 14 amino acids. J lost 5 bases, V lost 4 bases, and 5 bases had no gene match. Germline loops: CDR1 SNHLY, CDR2 FYNNEI. The CDR3 loop reads CASSGWRGNNEQFF. The CDR3 coding sequence is TGTGCCAGCAGTGGCTGGCGGGGGAACAATGAGCAGTTCTTC.

The chain has TRBV5-1 and TRBJ2-5; 7 bases agree with TRBD2. With the DNA end fitting TRBJ2-7 better, the J assignment may be wrong. This CDR3 has 15 amino acids. The V gene's germline CDR1 is SGHRS and CDR2 YFSETQ. In DNA, the CDR3 is TGCGCCAGCAGCTCGGAGGGACGGGGGGCCTACGAGCAGTACTTC. This encodes CASSSEGRGAYEQYF.

This chain joins TRBV6-1 and TRBJ2-5; D assignment may be TRBD1 or TRBD2 (5 bases each). V dropped 3 bases and J dropped 1 base, with 12 bases sitting between them. In germline, CDR1 is MNHNS, CDR2 SASEGT. The CDR3 contains 15 residues. The CDR3 loop is CASSEYRGPQETQYF. CDR3 in DNA: TGTGCCAGCAGTGAGTACCGGGGACCCCAAGAGACCCAGTACTTC.

The rearrangement links TRBV27 to TRBJ2-6; the D is unclear. This CDR3 has 14 residues. Germline V CDR1 and CDR2: MNHEY, SMNVEV (reference sequence). The germline V and J ends were trimmed by 4 bases and 3 bases, with 7 bases remaining between them. CDR3 region: CASSSIGGANVLTF. The CDR3 bases are TGTGCCAGCAGTTCGATCGGTGGGGCCAACGTCCTGACTTTC.

This clone came up a few times. The rearrangement uses TRBV5-4 and TRBJ2-1; 8 bases map to TRBD2. Germline assignment: CDR1 SGHNT and CDR2 YYREEE (reference sequence). The CDR3 is 14 residues long. Unmatched junction bases numbered 6, after V lost 2 bases and J lost 8 bases. As DNA, the CDR3 is TGTGCCAGCAGCTTCGGGAGGGGGGCTTATGAGCAGTTCTTC. Amino acids: CASSFGRGAYEQFF.

The rearrangement joins TRBV13 to TRBJ2-2; D is undetermined. Per the germline V gene, CDR1 is PRHDT and CDR2 is FYEKMQ (reference sequence). V dropped 1 base and J dropped 0 bases, with 0 bases sitting between them. The CDR3 sequence is 13 residues long. Here the CDR3 DNA reads TGTGCCAGCAGCTTAGCGAACACCGGGGAGCTGTTTTTT. Translating gives CASSLANTGELFF.

The chain joins TRBV4-1 to TRBJ2-7; TRBD2 matches 7 bases. Germline loops: CDR1 MGHRA, CDR2 YSYEKL. After removal of 2 bases from V and 6 bases from J, the junction contained 13 bases not matched to a gene. CDR3 length: 16 amino acids. The CDR3 DNA reads as TGCGCCAGCAGCCAACCGGCAGGCGGGGGAGACGGCGAGCAGTACTTC. It specifies CASSQPAGGGDGEQYF.

The V and J genes are TRBV5-1 and TRBJ2-2, with 8 positions matching TRBD1. In germline, CDR1 is SGHRS, CDR2 YFSETQ. After removal of 0 bases from V and 2 bases from J, the junction contained 6 bases not matched to a gene. The CDR3 has 17 residues. In nucleotides, the CDR3 is TGCGCCAGCAGCTTGGATCCCTCAGGGGGCAACACCGGGGAGCTGTTTTTT. Amino acids: CASSLDPSGGNTGELFF.

The chain employs TRBV14 and TRBJ2-1; 10 bases fit TRBD2. Trimming cost V 1 base and J 0 bases; bases outside gene matches: 3. CDR1 is SGHDN and CDR2 is FVKESK in the germline V gene. This CDR3 has 17 residues. This CDR3 is CASSQGTSGNSYNEQFF. The CDR3 bases are TGTGCCAGCAGCCAAGGGACTAGCGGAAACTCCTACAATGAGCAGTTCTTC.

This clone is judged medium-sized. V is TRBV7-9 and J is TRBJ2-7; D gene unclear. Trimming removed 5 bases from V and 2 bases from J, with 13 bases in between. This CDR3 has 14 residues. The germline gives CDR1 SEHNR, CDR2 FQNEAQ (reference sequence). The chain's CDR3 is CASSPPGRPYEQYF. The DNA of the CDR3 is TGTGCCAGCAGCCCGCCCGGCAGACCCTACGAGCAGTACTTC.

This clone was observed once. This chain connects TRBV6-1 to TRBJ2-1; D might be TRBD2 (5 bases). Germline-derived CDR1 and CDR2 are MNHNS and SASEGT. Trimming left V 6 bases short and J 7 bases short, with 13 bases between. The CDR3 has 13 residues. This CDR3 reads CASRSGLSNEQFF. DNA of the CDR3: TGTGCCAGCAGGAGCGGCCTCAGTAATGAGCAGTTCTTC.